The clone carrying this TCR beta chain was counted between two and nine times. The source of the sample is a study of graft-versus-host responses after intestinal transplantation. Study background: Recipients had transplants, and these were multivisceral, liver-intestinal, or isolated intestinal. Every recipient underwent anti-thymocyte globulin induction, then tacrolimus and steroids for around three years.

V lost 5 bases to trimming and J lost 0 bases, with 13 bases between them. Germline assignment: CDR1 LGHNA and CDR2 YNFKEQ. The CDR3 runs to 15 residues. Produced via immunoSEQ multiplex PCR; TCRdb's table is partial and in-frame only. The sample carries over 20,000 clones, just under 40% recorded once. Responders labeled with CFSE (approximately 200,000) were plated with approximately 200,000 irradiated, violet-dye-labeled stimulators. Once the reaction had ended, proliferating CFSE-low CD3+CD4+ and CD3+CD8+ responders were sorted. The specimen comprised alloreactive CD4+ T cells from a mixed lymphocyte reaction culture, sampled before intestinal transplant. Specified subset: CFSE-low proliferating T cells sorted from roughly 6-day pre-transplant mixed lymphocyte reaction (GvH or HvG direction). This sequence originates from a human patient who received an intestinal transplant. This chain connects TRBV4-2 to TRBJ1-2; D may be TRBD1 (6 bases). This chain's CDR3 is CASSLRGATNYGYTF. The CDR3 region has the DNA TGTGCCAGCAGCTTGCGGGGGGCAACTAACTATGGCTACACCTTC.